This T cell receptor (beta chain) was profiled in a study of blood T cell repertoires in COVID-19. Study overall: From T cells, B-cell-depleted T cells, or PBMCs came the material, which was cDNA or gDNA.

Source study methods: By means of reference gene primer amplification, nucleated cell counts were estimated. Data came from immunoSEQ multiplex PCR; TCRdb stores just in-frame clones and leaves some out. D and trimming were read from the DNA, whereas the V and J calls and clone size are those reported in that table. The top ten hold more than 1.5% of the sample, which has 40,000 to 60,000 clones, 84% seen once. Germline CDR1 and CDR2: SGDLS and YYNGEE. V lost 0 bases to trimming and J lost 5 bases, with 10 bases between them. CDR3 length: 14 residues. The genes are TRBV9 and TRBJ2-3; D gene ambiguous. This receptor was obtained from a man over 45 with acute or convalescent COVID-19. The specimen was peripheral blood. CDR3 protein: CASSVAPGGDTQYF. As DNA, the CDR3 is TGTGCCAGCAGCGTAGCGCCAGGTGGAGATACGCAGTATTTT.